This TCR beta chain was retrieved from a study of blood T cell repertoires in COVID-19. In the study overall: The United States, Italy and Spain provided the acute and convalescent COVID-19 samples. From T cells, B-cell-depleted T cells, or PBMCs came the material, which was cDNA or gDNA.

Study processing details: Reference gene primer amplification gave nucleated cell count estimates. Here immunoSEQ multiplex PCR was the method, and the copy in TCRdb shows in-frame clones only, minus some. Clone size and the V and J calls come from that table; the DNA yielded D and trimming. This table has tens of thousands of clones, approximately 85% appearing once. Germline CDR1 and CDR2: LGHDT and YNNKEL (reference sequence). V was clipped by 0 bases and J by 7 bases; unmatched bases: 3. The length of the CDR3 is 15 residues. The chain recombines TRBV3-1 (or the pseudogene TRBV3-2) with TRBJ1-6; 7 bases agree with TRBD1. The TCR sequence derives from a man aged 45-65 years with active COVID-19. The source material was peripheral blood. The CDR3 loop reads CASSQDNRGNSPLHF. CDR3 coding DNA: TGTGCCAGCAGCCAAGATAACAGGGGAAATTCACCCCTCCACTTT.